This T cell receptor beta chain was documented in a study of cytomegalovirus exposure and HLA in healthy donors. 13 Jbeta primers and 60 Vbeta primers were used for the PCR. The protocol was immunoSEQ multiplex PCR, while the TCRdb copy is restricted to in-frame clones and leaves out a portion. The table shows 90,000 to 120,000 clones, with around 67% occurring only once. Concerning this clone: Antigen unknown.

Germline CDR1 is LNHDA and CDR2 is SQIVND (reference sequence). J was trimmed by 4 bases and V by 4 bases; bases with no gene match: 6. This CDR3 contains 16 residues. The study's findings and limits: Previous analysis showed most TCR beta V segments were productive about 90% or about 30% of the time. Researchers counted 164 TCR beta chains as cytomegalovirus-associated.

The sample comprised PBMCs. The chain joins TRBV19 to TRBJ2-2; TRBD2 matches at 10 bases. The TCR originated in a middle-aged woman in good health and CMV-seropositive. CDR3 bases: TGTGCCAGTAGTACTCTAGCGGGGGCCACCACCGGGGAGCTGTTTTTT. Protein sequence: CASSTLAGATTGELFF.